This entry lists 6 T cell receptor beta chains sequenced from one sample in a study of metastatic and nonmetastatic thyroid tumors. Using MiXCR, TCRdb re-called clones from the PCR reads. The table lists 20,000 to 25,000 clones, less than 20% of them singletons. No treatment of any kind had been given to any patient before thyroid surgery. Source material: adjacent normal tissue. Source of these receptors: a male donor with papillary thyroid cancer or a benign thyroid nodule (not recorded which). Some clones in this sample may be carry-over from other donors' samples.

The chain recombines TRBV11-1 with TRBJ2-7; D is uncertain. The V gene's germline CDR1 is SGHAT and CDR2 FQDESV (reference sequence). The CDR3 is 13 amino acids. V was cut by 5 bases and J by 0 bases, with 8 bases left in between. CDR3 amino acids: CASSPKYSYEQYF. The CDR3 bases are TGTGCCAGCAGCCCCAAATACTCCTACGAGCAGTACTTC. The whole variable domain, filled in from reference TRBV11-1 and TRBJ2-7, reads EAEVAQSPRYKITEKSQAVAFWCDPISGHATLYWYRQILGQGPELLVQFQDESVVDDSQLPKDRFSAERLKGVDSTLKIQPAELGDSAMYLCASSPKYSYEQYFGPGTRLTVT.

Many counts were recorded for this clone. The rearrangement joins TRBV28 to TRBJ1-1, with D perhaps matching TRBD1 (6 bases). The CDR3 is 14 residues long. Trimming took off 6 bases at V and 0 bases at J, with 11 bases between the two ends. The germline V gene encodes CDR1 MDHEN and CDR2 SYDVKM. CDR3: CASSTGGMNTEAFF. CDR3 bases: TGTGCCAGCAGCACGGGGGGCATGAACACTGAAGCTTTCTTT.

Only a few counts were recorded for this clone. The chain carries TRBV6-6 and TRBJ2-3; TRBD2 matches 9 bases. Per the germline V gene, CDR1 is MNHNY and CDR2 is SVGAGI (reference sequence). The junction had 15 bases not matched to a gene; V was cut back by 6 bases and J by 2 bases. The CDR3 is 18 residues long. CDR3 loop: CASSGTSPETRTTDTQYF. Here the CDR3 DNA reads TGTGCCAGCAGCGGGACTAGCCCTGAGACCCGAACCACAGATACGCAGTATTTT.

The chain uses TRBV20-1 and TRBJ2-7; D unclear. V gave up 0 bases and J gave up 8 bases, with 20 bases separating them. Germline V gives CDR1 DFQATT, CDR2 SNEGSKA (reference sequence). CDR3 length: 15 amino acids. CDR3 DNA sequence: TGCAGTGCTAGAGATCCGGTGTCCGGTGGCGGCCAGCAGTACTTC. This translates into CSARDPVSGGGQQYF.

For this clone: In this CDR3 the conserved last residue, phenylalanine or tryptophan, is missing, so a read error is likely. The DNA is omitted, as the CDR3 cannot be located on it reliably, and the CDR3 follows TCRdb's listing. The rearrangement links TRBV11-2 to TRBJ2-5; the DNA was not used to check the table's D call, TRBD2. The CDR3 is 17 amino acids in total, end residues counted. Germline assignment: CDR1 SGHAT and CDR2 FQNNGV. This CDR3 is CASSPSVDWSNTDTQYL.

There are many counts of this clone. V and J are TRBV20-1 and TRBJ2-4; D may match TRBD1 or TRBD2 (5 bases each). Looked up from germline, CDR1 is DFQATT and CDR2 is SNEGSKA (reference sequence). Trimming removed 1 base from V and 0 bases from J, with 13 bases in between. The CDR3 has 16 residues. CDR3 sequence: CSARGGMTLAKNIQYF. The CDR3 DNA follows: TGCAGTGCTAGAGGGGGGATGACCCTAGCCAAAAACATTCAGTACTTC.